The subject of this entry is one T cell receptor (beta chain). Its antigen is undetermined. Investigators sought sequencing depths of between 1 in 200,000 and 1 in 1 million T cells. Only in-frame clones appear in the TCRdb table, and some are missing; sequencing was by immunoSEQ multiplex PCR. The sample records roughly 42,000 clones, about 65% being singletons. The record originates from a study of cytotoxic CD8 clonotypes in ibrutinib-treated CLL. About the research overall: Enrolment comprised eleven to twelve relapsed/refractory and approximately 16 treatment-naive patients; under 18 were IGHV unmutated.

This CDR3 has 16 amino acids. V lost 0 bases and J lost 5; bases outside the gene matches: 10. Germline CDR1 SGDLS, CDR2 YYNGEE. Study-level points and caveats: Collection times varied between progressing and sustained-remission patients.

This material consisted of PBMCs, taken at disease progression, from a patient treated with ibrutinib. The chain recombines TRBV9 with TRBJ2-7; 8 bases agree with TRBD2. This clonotype was sampled from a human donor with chronic lymphocytic leukemia. The CDR3: CASSVERSGSRHEQYF. Written as DNA, the CDR3 is TGTGCCAGCAGCGTAGAGCGAAGCGGGAGTAGGCACGAGCAGTACTTC.